This TCR beta chain is from a study of blood T cell repertoires in COVID-19 (dated by TCRdb to the early 2020s). Context from the whole study: The collaborator samples originated in the United States, Italy and Spain and spanned the acute and convalescent phases of COVID-19. The prospective study material was composed of cDNA or gDNA derived from T cells, B-cell-depleted T cells, or PBMCs. The dataset comprised deeply sampled blood TCRbeta repertoires from subjects exposed to, actively infected with, or recovered from COVID-19. The repertoires were released in a freely available public database meant as a resource for research on the immune response to SARS-CoV-2. Samples were obtained from the ongoing ImmuneRACE study (first 160 participants) and from 950 to 1,500 subjects provided by 6 global collaborators. Sample metadata almost always included a de-identified subject ID, COVID-19 status, age in years and sex. Where HLA class I and class II types were available, the types were taken from metadata supplied by the sample provider, not from assay-based typing.

Points on this clone: Its antigen is unknown. Per-base quality was not reported, and no clone a single base away is much larger than it.

TCRbeta CDR3 regions were amplified from genomic DNA using the immunoSEQ Assay, a bias-controlled multiplex PCR. The authors' pipeline ran thus. Within the assay, amplification of reference gene primers was used to estimate how many nucleated cells each sample contained. To quantify the absolute abundance of each unique TCRbeta CDR3 rearrangement, sequence reads were collapsed and filtered. Productive Simpson clonality was computed per sample as the square root of Simpson's diversity index over productive rearrangements. Held by TCRdb, this immuneACCESS table contains in-frame sequences only and omits some clones. Under half of the omission traces to an unresolved V gene where checked; the cause of the rest is unknown. The DNA was the basis for D and trimming; V, J and clone size are from that table. Recorded for this sample are around 280,000 clones; about 90% of them occurred a single time. In total, the top ten clones hold 2.2% of the sample.

Samples from volunteer blood donors who had recovered from COVID-19 were contributed by a second Seattle source. Whole blood was collected in K2EDTA tubes by collaborating institutions according to the institutions' own protocols. For TCRbeta analysis, collaborator samples were shipped as frozen whole blood, as isolated PBMCs, or as DNA extracted from either sample type. Cut back by 0 bases and 4 bases, the V and J ends lie 12 bases apart. Taken from the germline V gene, the CDR1 and CDR2 loops are MNHNS and SASEGT. Its CDR3 holds 15 amino acids, cysteine through phenylalanine. Only the CDR3 part of the read is kept: 45 bases, read in frame from the first base. Beyond this particular receptor, the publication reports: The quantity of clinical and demographic metadata differed by source and by participant and was supplied without curation.

Material: peripheral blood. The origin of this receptor is a woman between 45 and 60 years old who had recovered from COVID-19. The V and J genes are TRBV6-1 and TRBJ1-1; possibly the D gene is TRBD1, per 6 matching bases. CDR3 loop: CASSEAGQGSTEAFF. The DNA sequence is given as TGTGCCAGCAGTGAAGCCGGGCAGGGGAGCACTGAAGCTTTCTTT.